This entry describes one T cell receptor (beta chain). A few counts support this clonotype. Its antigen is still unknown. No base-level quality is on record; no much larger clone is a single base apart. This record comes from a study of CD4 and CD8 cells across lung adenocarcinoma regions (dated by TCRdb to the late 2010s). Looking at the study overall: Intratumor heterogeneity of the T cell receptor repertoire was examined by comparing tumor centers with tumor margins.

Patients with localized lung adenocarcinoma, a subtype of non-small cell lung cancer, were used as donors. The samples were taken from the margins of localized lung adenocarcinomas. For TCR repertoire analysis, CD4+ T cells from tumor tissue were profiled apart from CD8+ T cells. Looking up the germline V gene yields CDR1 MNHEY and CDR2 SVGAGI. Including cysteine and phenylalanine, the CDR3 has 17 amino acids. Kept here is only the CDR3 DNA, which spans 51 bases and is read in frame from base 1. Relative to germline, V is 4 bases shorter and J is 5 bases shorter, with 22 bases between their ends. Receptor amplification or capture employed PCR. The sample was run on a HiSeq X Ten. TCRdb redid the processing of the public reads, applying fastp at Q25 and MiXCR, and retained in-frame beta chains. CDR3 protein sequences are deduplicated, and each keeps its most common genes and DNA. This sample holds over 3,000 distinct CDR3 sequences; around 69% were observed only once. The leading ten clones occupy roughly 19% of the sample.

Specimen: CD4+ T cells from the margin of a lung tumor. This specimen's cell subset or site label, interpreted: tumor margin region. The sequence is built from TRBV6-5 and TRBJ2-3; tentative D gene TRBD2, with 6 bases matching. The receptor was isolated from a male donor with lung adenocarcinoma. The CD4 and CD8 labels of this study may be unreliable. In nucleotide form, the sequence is TGTGCCAGCAGTTGGGCGGGGCTAGAGGCAAAAAGAGATACGCAGTATTTT. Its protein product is CASSWAGLEAKRDTQYF.